This T cell receptor (beta chain) originates from a study of OX40 agonist ivuxolimab in advanced cancers. In regard to this clone: The target antigen is unknown.

This CDR3 contains 11 residues. The ends were cut back, 1 base at V and 10 bases at J, with 7 bases in the middle. From germline, CDR1 is SEHNR and CDR2 FQNEAQ (reference sequence). Blood got drawn at baseline, again on cycle 4 day 1, and then on cycle 7 day 1. Regarding the study as a whole: Relative to CD4+ cells, CD8+ T cells on average had more expanded clones. At 0.1 to 3.0 mg/kg, clonal expansion of CD4+ and CD8+ blood T cells had occurred by week 6.

Some clones are missing from TCRdb's copy, which holds only in-frame ones; the method was immunoSEQ multiplex PCR. The sample includes about 40,000 clones, 83% of them seen just once. The gene calls are TRBV7-9 and TRBJ1-1; no clear D. This specimen consisted of CD4+ or CD8+ T cells sorted from blood, obtained in a trial of the OX40 agonist ivuxolimab. The receptor was derived from an adult with an advanced solid tumor such as melanoma, head and neck, liver or kidney cancer. CDR3 coding DNA: TGTGCCAGCAGCTTAGGGGTTGGAGCTTTCTTT. It specifies CASSLGVGAFF.